Shown below are 15 T cell receptor beta chains from a single sample sequenced in a study of blood T cell repertoires in COVID-19. The data were produced by immunoSEQ multiplex PCR, yet TCRdb's version contains in-frame clones alone and is incomplete. The data show some 190,000 clones, with around 76% seen just once and 7.8% held by the top ten. Material for sequencing was peripheral blood. These receptors all stem from an older woman with COVID-19, enrolled during active disease.

The rearrangement links TRBV28 to TRBJ1-5; weak D call: TRBD1 (6 bases). V lost 4 bases and J 2 bases, leaving 9 bases between the germline ends. In germline, CDR1 is MDHEN, CDR2 SYDVKM. This CDR3 contains 14 residues. CDR3 in DNA: TGTGCCAGCAGTTCCCCAGGGGGCAATCAGCCCCAGCATTTT. The encoded protein is CASSSPGGNQPQHF.

V usage is TRBV5-1 and J usage is TRBJ1-2, with 8 bases that match TRBD1. The CDR3 covers 14 residues. J gave up 6 bases and V 0 bases, and 4 bases lay outside the gene matches. Germline CDR1 is SGHRS and CDR2 is YFSETQ. Written as DNA, the CDR3 is TGCGCCAGCAGCTTGGCCCGGGGACAGGATGGCTACACCTTC. It codes for CASSLARGQDGYTF.

The chain recombines TRBV28 with TRBJ2-1; TRBD2 aligns across 7 bases. V lost 6 bases, J lost 3 bases, and 8 bases stayed unmatched. The CDR3 loop spans 15 amino acids. Germline-derived CDR1 and CDR2 are MDHEN and SYDVKM. The CDR3 DNA reads TGTGCCAGCAGGCGCGGGGGACTGGACTACAATGAGCAGTTCTTC. This codes for CASRRGGLDYNEQFF.

The V and J genes are TRBV10-1 and TRBJ2-2; D is perhaps TRBD1 (6 bases). In germline, CDR1 is WNHNN, CDR2 SYGVQD (reference sequence). The V gene lost 7 bases and the J gene lost 1 base, with 7 bases spanning the gap. The CDR3 contains 13 residues. The CDR3 sequence is CASMGQNTGELFF. The DNA for the CDR3 is TGCGCCAGCATGGGACAGAACACCGGGGAGCTGTTTTTT.

The chain joins TRBV21-1 to TRBJ2-2; no check of the table's D call, TRBD2, against the DNA was made. TRBV21-1 is marked as a pseudogene. This CDR3 is built from 13 residues. CDR3 sequence: CASSIGSGGLLFF. The CDR3 region has the DNA TGTGCCAGCAGCATCGGTAGCGGGGGGTTACTGTTTTTT.

This chain connects TRBV7-2 to TRBJ2-3; 8 bases are a match to TRBD2. CDR3 size: 15 residues. Germline CDR1 and CDR2: SGHTA and FQGNSA. J lost 1 base, V lost 5 bases, and 5 bases had no gene match. CDR3 sequence reads: CASSILAVGTDTQYF. The CDR3 DNA is TGTGCCAGCAGCATACTAGCGGTAGGCACAGATACGCAGTATTTT.

The chain recombines TRBV5-4 with TRBJ2-2; 9 nucleotides agree with TRBD1. Germline V gives CDR1 SGHNT, CDR2 YYREEE (reference sequence). The junction had 9 bases not matched to a gene; V was cut back by 4 bases and J by 5 bases. This CDR3 contains 16 residues. CDR3 nucleotide sequence: TGTGCCAGCAGCCAGGGACAGGGCCGGGGTACCGGGGAGCTGTTTTTT. Amino acid sequence: CASSQGQGRGTGELFF.

The rearrangement uses TRBV14 and TRBJ1-6, with a possible D match to TRBD1 (6 bases). Trimming took off 0 bases at V and 0 bases at J, with 9 bases between the two ends. The germline V gene has CDR1 SGHDN and CDR2 FVKESK. The CDR3 contains 17 residues. The CDR3 DNA reads TGTGCCAGCAGCCAAGATACAGGGAGCTCCTATAATTCACCCCTCCACTTT. Translation: CASSQDTGSSYNSPLHF.

This chain connects TRBV7-6 to TRBJ2-1; 9 bases agree with TRBD2. Germline trimming cut 1 base from V and 4 bases from J; bases unmatched to any gene: 14. Germline CDR1 and CDR2: SGHVS and FNYEAQ. The CDR3 consists of 19 residues. DNA for the CDR3: TGTGCCAGCAGCTTAGGATTGCCTAGCGGGAAAGGGGAATACAATGAGCAGTTCTTC. Protein: CASSLGLPSGKGEYNEQFF.

This clone was recorded once. The chain recombines TRBV7-3 with TRBJ2-1, with TRBD2 matching over 8 bases. Germline CDR1 and CDR2: SGHTA and FQGTGA. V was clipped by 5 bases and J by 6 bases; unmatched bases: 6. This CDR3 comprises 14 residues. In DNA, the CDR3 is TGTGCCAGCAGCATCTCCGGGACTAGCAATGAGCAGTTCTTC. Translating it yields CASSISGTSNEQFF. Complete variable domain (other parts from reference TRBV7-3 and TRBJ2-1): GAGVSQTPSNKVTEKGKYVELRCDPISGHTALYWYRQSLGQGPEFLIYFQGTGAADDSGLPNDRFFAVRPEGSVSTLKIQRTERGDSAVYLCASSISGTSNEQFFGPGTRLTVL.

V and J are TRBV5-1 and TRBJ2-3, with D perhaps TRBD2 (5 bases). Germline V gene lookup returns CDR1 SGHRS and CDR2 YFSETQ. This CDR3 region has 15 residues. The V gene lost 4 bases and the J gene lost 3 bases, with 15 bases spanning the gap. This chain's CDR3 is CASSPDRSGTDTQYF. As DNA, the CDR3 is TGCGCCAGCAGCCCCGACCGGAGCGGTACAGATACGCAGTATTTT.

V usage is TRBV5-8 and J usage is TRBJ1-1; no clear D. The CDR3 runs to 12 residues. Trimming cost V 2 bases and J 4 bases, with 6 bases left between them. CDR1 and CDR2 from the germline V gene are SGHTS and YDEGEE. CDR3 DNA: TGTGCCAGCAGCTTTGGAGTCACTGAAGCTTTCTTT. As protein: CASSFGVTEAFF.

CDR3 sequence reads: CASSLSRGYGYTF. The CDR3, as DNA: TGTGCCAGCAGTTTATCCAGGGGCTATGGCTACACCTTC. This chain uses TRBV28 with TRBJ1-2; maybe TRBD1 (6 bases). This CDR3 is 13 amino acids long. CDR1 and CDR2 (germline): MDHEN, SYDVKM. V was clipped by 1 base and J by 4 bases, with 7 bases between them.

This chain uses TRBV2 with TRBJ1-1; no reliable D call. Trimming removed 10 bases at V and 0 bases at J, with 18 bases between. CDR3 length: 15 amino acids. Per germline, CDR1 SNHLY and CDR2 FYNNEI. The CDR3 nucleotides read TGTGCCACCACTCCTTTCGCGGGAATGAACACTGAAGCTTTCTTT. Amino acid sequence: CATTPFAGMNTEAFF.

The chain employs TRBV19 and TRBJ2-1, with 14 bases matching TRBD2. Looked up from germline, CDR1 is LNHDA and CDR2 is SQIVND (reference sequence). Trimming cost V 5 bases and J 8 bases; bases outside gene matches: 11. The CDR3 runs 17 residues. The DNA for the CDR3 is TGTGCCAGTAGTCCACGACTAGCGGGAGGGCCCCGGGATGAGCAGTTCTTC. Residues: CASSPRLAGGPRDEQFF.